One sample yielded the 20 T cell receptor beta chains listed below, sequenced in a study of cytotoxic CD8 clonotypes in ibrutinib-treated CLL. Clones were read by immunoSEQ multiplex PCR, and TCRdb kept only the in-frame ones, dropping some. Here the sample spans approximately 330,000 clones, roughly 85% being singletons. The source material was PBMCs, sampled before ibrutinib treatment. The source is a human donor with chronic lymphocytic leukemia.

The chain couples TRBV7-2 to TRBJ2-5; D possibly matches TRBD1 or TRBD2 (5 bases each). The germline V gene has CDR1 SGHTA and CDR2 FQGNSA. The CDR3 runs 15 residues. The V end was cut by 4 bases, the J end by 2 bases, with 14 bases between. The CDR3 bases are TGTGCCAGCAGCTCTACGACGGGGCCACAAGAGACCCAGTACTTC. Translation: CASSSTTGPQETQYF.

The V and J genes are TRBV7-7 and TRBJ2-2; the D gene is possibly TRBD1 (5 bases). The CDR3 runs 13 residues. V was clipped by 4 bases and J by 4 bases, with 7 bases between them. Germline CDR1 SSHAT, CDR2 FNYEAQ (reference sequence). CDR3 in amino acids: CASSSQVTGELFF. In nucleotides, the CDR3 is TGTGCCAGCAGCTCACAGGTCACCGGGGAGCTGTTTTTT.

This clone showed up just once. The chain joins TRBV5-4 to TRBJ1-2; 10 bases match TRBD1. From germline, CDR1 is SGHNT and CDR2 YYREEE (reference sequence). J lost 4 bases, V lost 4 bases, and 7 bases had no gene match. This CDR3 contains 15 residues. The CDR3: CASSTGQGETYGYTF. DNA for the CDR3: TGTGCCAGCAGCACCGGACAGGGGGAGACCTATGGCTACACCTTC. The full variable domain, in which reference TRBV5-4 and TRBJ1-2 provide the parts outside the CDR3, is ETGVTQSPTHLIKTRGQQVTLRCSSQSGHNTVSWYQQALGQGPQFIFQYYREEENGRGNFPPRFSGLQFPNYSSELNVNALELDDSALYLCASSTGQGETYGYTFGSGTRLTVV.

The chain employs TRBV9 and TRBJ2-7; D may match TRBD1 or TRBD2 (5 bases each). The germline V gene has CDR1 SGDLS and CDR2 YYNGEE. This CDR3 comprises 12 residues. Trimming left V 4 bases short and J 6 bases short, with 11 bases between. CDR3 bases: TGTGCCAGCAGCCTACCAGGGACCGAGCAGTACTTC. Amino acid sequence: CASSLPGTEQYF.

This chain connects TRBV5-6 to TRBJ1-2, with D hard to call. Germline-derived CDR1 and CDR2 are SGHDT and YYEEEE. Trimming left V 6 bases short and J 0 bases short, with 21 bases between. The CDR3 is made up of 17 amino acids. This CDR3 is CASTPRFDGTTNYGYTF. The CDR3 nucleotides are TGTGCCAGCACCCCCCGCTTTGATGGCACCACTAACTATGGCTACACCTTC.

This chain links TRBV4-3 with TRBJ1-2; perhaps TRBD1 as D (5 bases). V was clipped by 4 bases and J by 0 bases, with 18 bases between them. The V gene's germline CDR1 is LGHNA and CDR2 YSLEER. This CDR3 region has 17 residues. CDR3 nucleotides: TGCGCCAGCAGCCCTGCAGTCTTGGGGGTTTCTAACTATGGCTACACCTTC. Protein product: CASSPAVLGVSNYGYTF.

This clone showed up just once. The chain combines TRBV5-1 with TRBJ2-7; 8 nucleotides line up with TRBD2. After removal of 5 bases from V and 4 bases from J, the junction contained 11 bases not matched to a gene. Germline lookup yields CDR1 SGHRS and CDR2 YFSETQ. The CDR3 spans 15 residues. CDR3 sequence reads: CASRDDSGASYEQYF. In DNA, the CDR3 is TGCGCCAGCAGGGATGATAGCGGGGCCTCTTACGAGCAGTACTTC.

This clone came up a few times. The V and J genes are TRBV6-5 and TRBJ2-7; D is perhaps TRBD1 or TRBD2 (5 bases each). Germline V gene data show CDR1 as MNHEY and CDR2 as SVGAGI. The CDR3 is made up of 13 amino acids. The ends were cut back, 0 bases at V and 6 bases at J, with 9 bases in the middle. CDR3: CASSYSRGPEQYF. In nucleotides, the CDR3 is TGTGCCAGCAGTTACTCGAGGGGCCCCGAGCAGTACTTC.

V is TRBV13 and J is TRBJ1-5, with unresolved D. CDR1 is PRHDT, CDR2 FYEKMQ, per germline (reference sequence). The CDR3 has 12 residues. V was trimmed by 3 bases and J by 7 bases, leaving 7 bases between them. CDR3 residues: CASSFLSQPQHF. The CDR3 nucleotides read TGTGCCAGCAGCTTCTTAAGCCAGCCCCAGCATTTT.

CDR3 nucleotide sequence: TGTGCCCGCGGAACGGGAAGCACAGATACGCAGTATTTT. Protein product: CARGTGSTDTQYF. The chain recombines TRBV30 with TRBJ2-3, with a tentative D call TRBD2 (5 bases). Germline values: CDR1 GTSNPN, CDR2 SVGIG (reference sequence). V was shortened by 8 bases and J by 0 bases, with 12 bases between the two germline ends. This CDR3 comprises 13 residues.

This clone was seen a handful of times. CDR3 region: CAWEVGGAFGTEAFF. CDR3 sequence (DNA): TGTGCCTGGGAGGTAGGGGGCGCGTTTGGCACTGAAGCTTTCTTT. The chain couples TRBV30 to TRBJ1-1; 7 bases align to TRBD1. V was pared by 5 bases and J by 4 bases, with 13 bases of the junction left unmatched. The CDR3 consists of 15 residues. Germline CDR1 reads GTSNPN; CDR2 reads SVGIG (reference sequence).

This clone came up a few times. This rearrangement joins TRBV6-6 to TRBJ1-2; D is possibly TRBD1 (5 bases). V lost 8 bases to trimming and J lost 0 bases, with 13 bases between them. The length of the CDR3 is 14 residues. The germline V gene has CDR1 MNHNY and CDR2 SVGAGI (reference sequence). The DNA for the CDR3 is TGTGCCAGCTGGGGACGGAATACTAACTATGGCTACACCTTC. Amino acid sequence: CASWGRNTNYGYTF.

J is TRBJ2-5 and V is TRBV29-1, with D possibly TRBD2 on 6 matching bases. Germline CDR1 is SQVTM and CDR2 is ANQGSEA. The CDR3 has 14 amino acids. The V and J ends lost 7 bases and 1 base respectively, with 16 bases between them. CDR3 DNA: TGCAGCGGCAATAGCGGCAACTTCCAAGAGACCCAGTACTTC. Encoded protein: CSGNSGNFQETQYF.

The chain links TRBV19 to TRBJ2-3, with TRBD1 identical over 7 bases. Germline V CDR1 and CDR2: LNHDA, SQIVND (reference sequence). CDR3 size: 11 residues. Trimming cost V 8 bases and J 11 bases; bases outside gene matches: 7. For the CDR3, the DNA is TGTGCCAGTGCCGGGACAGTGAAGCAGTATTTT. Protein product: CASAGTVKQYF.

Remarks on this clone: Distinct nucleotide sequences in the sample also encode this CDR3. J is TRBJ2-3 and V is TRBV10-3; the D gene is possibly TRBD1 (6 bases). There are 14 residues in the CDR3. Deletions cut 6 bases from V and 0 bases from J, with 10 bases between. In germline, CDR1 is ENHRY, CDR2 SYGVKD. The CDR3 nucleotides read TGTGCCATCAGAGCCGGGACAAGCACAGATACGCAGTATTTT. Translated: CAIRAGTSTDTQYF.

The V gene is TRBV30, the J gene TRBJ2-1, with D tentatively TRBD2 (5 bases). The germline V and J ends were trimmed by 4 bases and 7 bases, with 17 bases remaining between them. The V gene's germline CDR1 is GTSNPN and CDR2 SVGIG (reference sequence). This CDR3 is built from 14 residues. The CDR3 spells CAWNYPGGANEQFF. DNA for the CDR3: TGTGCCTGGAACTACCCTGGAGGAGCGAATGAGCAGTTCTTC.

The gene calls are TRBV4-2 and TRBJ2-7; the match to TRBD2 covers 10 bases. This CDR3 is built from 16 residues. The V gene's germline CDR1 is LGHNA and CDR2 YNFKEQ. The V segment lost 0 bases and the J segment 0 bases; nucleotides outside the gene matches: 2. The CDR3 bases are TGTGCCAGCAGCCAAGAGGCTAGCGGGAGCTCCTACGAGCAGTACTTC. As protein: CASSQEASGSSYEQYF.

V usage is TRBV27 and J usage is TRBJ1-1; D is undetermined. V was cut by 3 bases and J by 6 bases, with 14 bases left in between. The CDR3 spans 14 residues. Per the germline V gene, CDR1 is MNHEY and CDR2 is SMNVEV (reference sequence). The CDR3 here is CASSFHSSRAEAFF. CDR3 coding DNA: TGTGCCAGCAGTTTTCATAGTTCTCGGGCTGAAGCTTTCTTT.

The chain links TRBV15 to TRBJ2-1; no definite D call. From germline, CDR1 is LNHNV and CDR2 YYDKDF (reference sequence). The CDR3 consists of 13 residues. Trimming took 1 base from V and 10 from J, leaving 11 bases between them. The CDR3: CATSRVGSFEQFF. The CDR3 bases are TGTGCCACCAGCAGAGTAGGTAGTTTCGAGCAGTTCTTC. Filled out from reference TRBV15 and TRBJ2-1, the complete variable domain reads DAMVIQNPRYQVTQFGKPVTLSCSQTLNHNVMYWYQQKSSQAPKLLFHYYDKDFNNEADTPDNFQSRRPNTSFCFLDIRSPGLGDTAMYLCATSRVGSFEQFFGPGTRLTVL.

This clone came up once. The CDR3 here is CASRTLGGAHNEQFF. CDR3 sequence (DNA): TGTGCCAGCAGAACCTTGGGGGGAGCACACAATGAGCAGTTCTTC. The chain couples TRBV7-9 to TRBJ2-1; D is perhaps TRBD2 (6 bases). V lost 6 bases and J lost 5, with 17 bases in between. CDR1 and CDR2 (germline): SEHNR, FQNEAQ (reference sequence). The CDR3 is 15 amino acids.